This T cell receptor (beta chain) was recovered during a study of blood T cell repertoires in COVID-19 (TCRdb year 2020). Study-wide context: The collaborator samples originated in the United States, Italy and Spain and spanned the acute and convalescent phases of COVID-19. The prospective study material was composed of cDNA or gDNA derived from T cells, B-cell-depleted T cells, or PBMCs. The dataset comprised deeply sampled blood TCRbeta repertoires from subjects exposed to, actively infected with, or recovered from COVID-19. The repertoires were made available in a free public database intended to serve as a resource for research on the immune response to SARS-CoV-2. The samples were drawn from two sources: the first 160 participants of the ongoing ImmuneRACE study, and 950 to 1,500 subjects contributed by 6 global collaborators. Sample metadata almost always included a de-identified subject ID, COVID-19 status, age in years and sex. Where HLA class I and class II types were available, the types were taken from metadata supplied by the sample provider, not from assay-based typing. What the work shows at the level of the full study, not this receptor alone: Clinical and demographic metadata were provided uncurated, with the amount varying by source and participant.

Each collaborating institution followed its own protocols to collect whole blood in K2EDTA tubes. For TCRbeta analysis, collaborators shipped samples in one of three forms: frozen whole blood, isolated PBMCs, or DNA extracted from either of those sample types. TCRbeta CDR3 regions were amplified from genomic DNA using the immunoSEQ Assay, a bias-controlled multiplex PCR. Under the source paper's analysis protocol: The number of nucleated cells in each sample was estimated from the amplification of reference gene primers within the assay. To quantify the absolute abundance of each unique TCRbeta CDR3 rearrangement, sequence reads were collapsed and filtered. Productive Simpson clonality was computed per sample as the square root of Simpson's diversity index over productive rearrangements. In its TCRdb copy, this immuneACCESS table keeps in-frame sequences only and misses some clones. Where compared with another copy, unresolved V genes explain less than half of these, and the others have no known cause. For V, J and clone size, that table is used; D and trimming come from the DNA. The sample data list over 300,000 clones, and around 91% of these were observed just once. 6% to 7.5% of the sample goes to the ten largest clones.

As for this clone: The antigen it binds to is not known. A junction boundary mismatches the germline segment, possibly from a read error.

This sequence originates from a man aged 18-30 years with active or convalescent COVID-19. Material: peripheral blood.

The DNA reads as follows: TGCGCCAGTGAGCGGGGGGCACGGTCCGGGGCCAACGTGCTGACTTTC. This codes for CASERGARSGANVLTF. This chain joins TRBV5-1 to TRBJ2-6, and 9 junction bases match TRBD2. For CDR1 and CDR2, the germline V gene lists SGHRS and YFSETQ. The CDR3 runs 16 amino acids, cysteine and phenylalanine included. Here the CDR3 DNA is all that survives: 48 bases in frame from base 1.